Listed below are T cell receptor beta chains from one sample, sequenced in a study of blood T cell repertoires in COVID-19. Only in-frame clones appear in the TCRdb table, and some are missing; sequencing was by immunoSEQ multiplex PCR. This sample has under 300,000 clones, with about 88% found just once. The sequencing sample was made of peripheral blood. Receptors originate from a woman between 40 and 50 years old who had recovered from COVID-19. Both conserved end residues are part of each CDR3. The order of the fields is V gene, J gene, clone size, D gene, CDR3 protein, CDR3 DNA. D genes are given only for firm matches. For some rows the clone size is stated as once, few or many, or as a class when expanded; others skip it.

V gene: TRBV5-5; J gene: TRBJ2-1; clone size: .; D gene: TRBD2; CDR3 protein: CASSLGLAGEQFF; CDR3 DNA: TGTGCCAGCAGCTTGGGACTAGCGGGTGAGCAGTTCTTC
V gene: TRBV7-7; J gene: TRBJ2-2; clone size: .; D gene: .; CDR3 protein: CASSLDRAGVAGELFF; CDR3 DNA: TGTGCTAGCAGCTTGGACAGGGCGGGAGTGGCCGGGGAGCTGTTTTTT
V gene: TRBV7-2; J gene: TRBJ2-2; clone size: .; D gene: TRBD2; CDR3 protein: CASSKAGLAYTGELFF; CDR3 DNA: TGTGCCAGCAGCAAAGCGGGACTAGCCTACACCGGGGAGCTGTTTTTT
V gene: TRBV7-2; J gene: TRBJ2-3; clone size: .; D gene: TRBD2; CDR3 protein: CASSPLNLAGVADTQYF; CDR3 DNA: TGTGCCAGCAGCCCACTAAACCTAGCGGGAGTGGCGGATACGCAGTATTTT
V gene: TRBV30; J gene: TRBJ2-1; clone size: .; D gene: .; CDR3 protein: CAWSVVGRFFF; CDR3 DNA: TGTGCCTGGAGTGTGGTAGGGAGGTTTTTCTTC
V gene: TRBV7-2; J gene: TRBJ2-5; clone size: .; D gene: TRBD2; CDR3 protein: CASSLAGTNQETQYF; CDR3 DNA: TGTGCCAGCAGCTTAGCCGGGACTAACCAAGAGACCCAGTACTTC
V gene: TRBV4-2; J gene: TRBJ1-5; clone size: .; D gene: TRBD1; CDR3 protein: CASSQEQGLGSNQPQHF; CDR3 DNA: TGTGCCAGCAGCCAAGAACAGGGGTTGGGTAGCAATCAGCCCCAGCATTTT
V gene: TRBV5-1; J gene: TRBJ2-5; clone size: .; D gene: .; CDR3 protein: CASSFPSGTLGETQYF; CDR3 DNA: TGCGCCAGCAGCTTCCCATCCGGGACACTTGGAGAGACCCAGTACTTC
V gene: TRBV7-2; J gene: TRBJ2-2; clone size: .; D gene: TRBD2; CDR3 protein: CASSRPALLAGGATGELFF; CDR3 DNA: TGTGCCAGCAGCCGCCCCGCACTTCTAGCGGGAGGGGCCACCGGGGAGCTGTTTTTT
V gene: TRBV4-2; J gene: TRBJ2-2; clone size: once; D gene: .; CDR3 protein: CATRRQGLTGELFF; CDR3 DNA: TGTGCCACCAGGAGGCAGGGCCTAACCGGGGAGCTGTTTTTT
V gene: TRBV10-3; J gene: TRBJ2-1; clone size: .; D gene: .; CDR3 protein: CAISDASARYNEQFF; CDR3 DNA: TGTGCCATCAGTGATGCAAGCGCCCGCTACAATGAGCAGTTCTTC
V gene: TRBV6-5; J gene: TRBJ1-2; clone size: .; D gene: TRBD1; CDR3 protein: CASSYMLGQGYGYTF; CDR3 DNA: TGTGCCAGCAGTTACATGTTGGGACAGGGCTATGGCTACACCTTC
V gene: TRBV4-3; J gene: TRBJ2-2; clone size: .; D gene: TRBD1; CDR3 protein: CASSQVGGQGATGELFF; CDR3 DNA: TGCGCCAGCAGCCAAGTAGGAGGACAGGGGGCTACCGGGGAGCTGTTTTTT
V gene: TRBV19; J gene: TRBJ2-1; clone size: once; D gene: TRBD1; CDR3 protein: CASRDRAGSYNEQFF; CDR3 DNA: TGTGCCAGCCGGGACAGGGCTGGCTCCTACAATGAGCAGTTCTTC
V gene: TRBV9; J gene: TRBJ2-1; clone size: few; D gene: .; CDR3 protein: CASSVGPSSYNEQFF; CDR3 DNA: TGTGCCAGCAGCGTAGGGCCCAGCTCCTACAATGAGCAGTTCTTC
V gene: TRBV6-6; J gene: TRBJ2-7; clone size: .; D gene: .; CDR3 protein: CASRPRGSAYEQYF; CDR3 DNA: TGTGCCAGCAGACCGCGGGGTTCGGCCTACGAGCAGTACTTC
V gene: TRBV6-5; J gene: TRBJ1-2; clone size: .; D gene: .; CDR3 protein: CASSRRRRTDYGYTF; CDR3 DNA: TGTGCCAGCAGTCGTCGCCGTCGGACAGACTATGGCTACACCTTC
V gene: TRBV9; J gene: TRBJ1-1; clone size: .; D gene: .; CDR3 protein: CASSVMTNTEAFF; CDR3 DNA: TGTGCCAGCAGCGTAATGACTAACACTGAAGCTTTCTTT
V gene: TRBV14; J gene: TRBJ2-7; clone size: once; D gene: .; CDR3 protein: CASSQPGLLYEQYF; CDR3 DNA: TGTGCCAGCAGCCAACCGGGACTCCTCTACGAGCAGTACTTC
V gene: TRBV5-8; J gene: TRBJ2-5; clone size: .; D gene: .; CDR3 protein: CASSLEELAQAPQETQYF; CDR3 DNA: TGTGCCAGCAGCTTGGAAGAGCTAGCCCAAGCCCCCCAAGAGACCCAGTACTTC
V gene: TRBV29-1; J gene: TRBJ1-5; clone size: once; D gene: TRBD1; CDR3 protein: CSVGQGWDSNQPQHF; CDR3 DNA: TGCAGCGTGGGACAGGGGTGGGATAGCAATCAGCCCCAGCATTTT
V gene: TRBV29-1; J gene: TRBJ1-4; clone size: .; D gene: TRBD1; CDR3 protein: CSVELGTGHEKLFF; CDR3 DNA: TGCAGCGTTGAATTAGGGACAGGGCACGAAAAACTGTTTTTT
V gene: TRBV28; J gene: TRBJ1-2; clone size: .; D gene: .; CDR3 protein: CGSGPRVYGYTF; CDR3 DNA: TGTGGTTCAGGGCCTCGGGTCTATGGCTACACCTTC
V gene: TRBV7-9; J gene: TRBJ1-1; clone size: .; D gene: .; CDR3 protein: CASSPGLLGANTEAFF; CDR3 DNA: TGTGCCAGCAGCCCCGGACTCCTGGGGGCGAACACTGAAGCTTTCTTT
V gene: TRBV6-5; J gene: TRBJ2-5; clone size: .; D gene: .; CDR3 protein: CASSYSQETQYF; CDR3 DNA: TGTGCCAGCAGCTATAGCCAAGAGACCCAGTACTTC
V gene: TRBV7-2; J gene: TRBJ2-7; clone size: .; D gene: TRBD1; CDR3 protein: CASSFPGTGVYEQYF; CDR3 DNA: TGTGCCAGCAGCTTCCCTGGGACAGGGGTCTACGAGCAGTACTTC
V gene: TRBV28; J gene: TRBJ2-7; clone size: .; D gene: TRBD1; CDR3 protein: CASTPPQGASYEQYF; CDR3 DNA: TGTGCCAGCACTCCACCTCAGGGGGCCTCCTACGAGCAGTACTTC
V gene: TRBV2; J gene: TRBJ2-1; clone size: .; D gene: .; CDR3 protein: CALGADYNEQFF; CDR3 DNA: TGTGCCCTTGGAGCGGACTACAATGAGCAGTTCTTC
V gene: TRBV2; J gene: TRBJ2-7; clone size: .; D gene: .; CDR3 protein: CASSRARYEQYF; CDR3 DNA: TGTGCCAGCAGCCGAGCCAGGTACGAGCAGTACTTC
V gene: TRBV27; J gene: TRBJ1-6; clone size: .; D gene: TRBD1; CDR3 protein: CASSPRGTANSPLHF; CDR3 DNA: TGTGCCAGCAGTCCCCGAGGGACAGCTAATTCACCCCTCCACTTT
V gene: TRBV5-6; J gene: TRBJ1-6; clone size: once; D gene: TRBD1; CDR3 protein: CASSGEPGQGLLEEF; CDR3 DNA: TGTGCCAGCAGCGGAGAGCCGGGACAGGGCCTTTTGGAGGAGTTT
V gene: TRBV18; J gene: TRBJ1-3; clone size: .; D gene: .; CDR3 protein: CASSQKDIAGNTIYF; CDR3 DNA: TGTGCCAGCTCACAAAAAGACATCGCGGGAAACACCATATATTTT